This T cell receptor (beta chain) is from a study of type 1 regulatory T cells. TCRdb itself ran the reads through MiXCR, one entry per CDR3 protein. The table shows approximately 43,000 distinct CDR3 sequences, with more than 9% occurring only once. The table lists this clonotype with a few counts. As yet, its antigen is unknown. The germline V gene has CDR1 LGHNA and CDR2 YNFKEQ. Trimming shortened V by 4 bases and J by 7 bases, and 17 bases separated the two germline ends. CDR3 size: 15 residues. V usage is TRBV4-2 and J usage is TRBJ2-1; TRBD2 is a possible D gene (7 bases). This sequence originates from a human donor in good health. Material: cultured non-Tr1 T cells, either the whole culture or a sorted T cell fraction (not recorded which). CDR3 coding DNA: TGTGCCAGCAGCCGCGAAAGCGGGACAAAAAATGAGCAGTTCTTC. Translation: CASSRESGTKNEQFF.